The 18 T cell receptor beta chains listed next were all sequenced from one sample in a study of cytomegalovirus exposure and HLA in healthy donors (dated by TCRdb to about 2017). Libraries were constructed by the immunoSEQ multiplex PCR assay. For the multiplex PCR, a mixture combining 60 forward primers for TCR Vbeta segments and 13 reverse primers for TCR Jbeta segments was used. What TCRdb holds here is the immuneACCESS table cut down to in-frame rearrangements. Part of the clones is not present; checked against another copy, under half of the missing clones reflect an unresolved V gene, and the others are unexplained. Here the sample has around 130,000 clones; 80% occur a single time. Jointly, the top ten make up over 2.5% of the sample. What was sequenced was PBMCs. These receptors were obtained from a male donor in good health and CMV-seronegative.

V usage is TRBV15 and J usage is TRBJ2-3; 12 nucleotides agree with TRBD2. The J segment lost 1 base and the V segment lost 5 bases, leaving 4 bases of the junction unmatched. This CDR3 comprises 16 residues. Germline V gene sequence: CDR1 LNHNV, CDR2 YYDKDF (reference sequence). The CDR3 DNA reads TGTGCCACCAGCTCGCGACTAGCGGGAGGCACAGATACGCAGTATTTT. It codes for CATSSRLAGGTDTQYF.

This clone was detected once. V gene TRBV5-6 combines with J gene TRBJ1-1; D remains ambiguous. CDR1 is SGHDT, CDR2 YYEEEE, per germline. V dropped 0 bases and J dropped 1 base, with 10 bases sitting between them. There are 15 residues in the CDR3. CDR3 in DNA: TGTGCCAGCAGCTTGGTGAGGGTCGGGAACACTGAAGCTTTCTTT. This translates into CASSLVRVGNTEAFF.

V is TRBV2 and J is TRBJ1-1; maybe TRBD1 (6 bases). The V end was cut by 6 bases, the J end by 5 bases, with 13 bases between. The germline gives CDR1 SNHLY, CDR2 FYNNEI. CDR3 size: 13 residues. The CDR3 is CASRPQGLTEAFF. The CDR3 DNA reads as TGTGCCAGCAGACCCCAGGGGCTAACTGAAGCTTTCTTT. Full variable domain (missing parts from reference TRBV2 and TRBJ1-1): EPEVTQTPSHQVTQMGQEVILRCVPISNHLYFYWYRQILGQKVEFLVSFYNNEISEKSEIFDDQFSVERPDGSNFTLKIRSTKLEDSAMYFCASRPQGLTEAFFGQGTRLTVV.

The chain combines TRBV27 with TRBJ2-3; 8 bases match TRBD1. The germline V gene encodes CDR1 MNHEY and CDR2 SMNVEV (reference sequence). After removal of 4 bases from V and 0 bases from J, the junction contained 0 bases not matched to a gene. The CDR3 has 14 residues. Here the CDR3 reads CASSWTGSTDTQYF. As DNA, the CDR3 is TGTGCCAGCAGTTGGACAGGGAGCACAGATACGCAGTATTTT.

This chain links TRBV28 with TRBJ2-2; 9 bases agree with TRBD2. Germline assignment: CDR1 MDHEN and CDR2 SYDVKM. The CDR3 is 16 residues long. The V gene end was trimmed by 5 bases and the J gene end by 3 bases; junction bases not matched to a gene: 7. The DNA for the CDR3 is TGTGCCAGCAGTACGCGGGGGGGCGGGCACACCGGGGAGCTGTTTTTT. Its translation: CASSTRGGGHTGELFF. The full variable domain, with the rest looked up from reference TRBV28 and TRBJ2-2, is DVKVTQSSRYLVKRTGEKVFLECVQDMDHENMFWYRQDPGLGLRLIYFSYDVKMKEKGDIPEGYSVSREKKERFSLILESASTNQTSMYLCASSTRGGGHTGELFFGEGSRLTVL.

This rearrangement joins TRBV5-1 to TRBJ1-2, with TRBD1 matching over 7 bases. The CDR3 sequence is 13 residues long. The germline V gene has CDR1 SGHRS and CDR2 YFSETQ. J gave up 6 bases and V 3 bases, and 5 bases lay outside the gene matches. The CDR3 sequence is CASSYDRVDGYTF. The CDR3 DNA reads as TGCGCCAGCAGCTATGACAGGGTGGATGGCTACACCTTC.

The chain joins TRBV10-2 to TRBJ1-1, with D hard to call. Germline V gene data show CDR1 as WSHSY and CDR2 as SAAADI. CDR3 length: 12 residues. Trimming pared 5 bases from V and 0 bases from J, leaving 4 bases between. This chain's CDR3 is CASSSVNTEAFF. CDR3 coding DNA: TGCGCCAGCAGTAGCGTGAACACTGAAGCTTTCTTT.

The chain has TRBV9 and TRBJ1-3, with 7 positions matching TRBD1. The V gene end was trimmed by 0 bases and the J gene end by 3 bases; junction bases not matched to a gene: 0. Germline V gene lookup returns CDR1 SGDLS and CDR2 YYNGEE. The CDR3 consists of 14 residues. CDR3: CASSVDRGGNTIYF. The DNA of the CDR3 is TGTGCCAGCAGCGTAGACAGGGGTGGAAACACCATATATTTT.

The chain joins TRBV7-2 to TRBJ2-5; TRBD1 is a possible D gene (5 bases). V was clipped by 4 bases and J by 4 bases, with 10 bases between them. The CDR3 totals 13 residues. Germline CDR1 SGHTA, CDR2 FQGNSA. CDR3: CASSSVGLETQYF. The CDR3, as DNA: TGTGCCAGCAGCTCCGTGGGGCTAGAGACCCAGTACTTC.

The chain combines TRBV9 with TRBJ2-3, with TRBD1 matching over 7 bases. Germline V gene data show CDR1 as SGDLS and CDR2 as YYNGEE. Trimming cost V 2 bases and J 2 bases; bases outside gene matches: 11. The CDR3 runs to 17 residues. The CDR3 DNA reads as TGTGCCAGCAGCGTCGCCCCGTCGGGACAGCTCACAGATACGCAGTATTTT. Translation gives CASSVAPSGQLTDTQYF. Full variable domain (outside the CDR3, taken from reference TRBV9 and TRBJ2-3): DSGVTQTPKHLITATGQRVTLRCSPRSGDLSVYWYQQSLDQGLQFLIQYYNGEERAKGNILERFSAQQFPDLHSELNLSSLELGDSALYFCASSVAPSGQLTDTQYFGPGTRLTVL.

The chain uses TRBV27 and TRBJ1-2, with D perhaps TRBD1 (5 bases). Germline V gene lookup returns CDR1 MNHEY and CDR2 SMNVEV (reference sequence). V dropped 2 bases and J dropped 7 bases, with 11 bases sitting between them. The CDR3 runs 13 residues. The CDR3 DNA follows: TGTGCCAGCAGTTTAGGCGGGGACGGTGGCTACACCTTC. It yields the protein CASSLGGDGGYTF.

This clone was detected a few times. The CDR3 DNA reads as TGTGCCTGGAGTGTATCGTTAGATGGAAACACCATATATTTT. Translation: CAWSVSLDGNTIYF. The chain employs TRBV30 and TRBJ1-3; D gene ambiguous. Trimming took off 0 bases at V and 3 bases at J, with 9 bases between the two ends. Germline lookup yields CDR1 GTSNPN and CDR2 SVGIG (reference sequence). This CDR3 has 14 residues.

This clone was counted only a few times. The J gene is TRBJ2-5, the V gene TRBV10-2, with 8 bases aligning to TRBD2. This CDR3 region has 14 residues. Germline CDR1 reads WSHSY; CDR2 reads SAAADI. V trimming: 8 bases; J trimming: 1 base; junction bases outside the gene matches: 6. For the CDR3, the DNA is TGCGCCAGCCGCAAACGGGGGGGCCAAGAGACCCAGTACTTC. It yields the protein CASRKRGGQETQYF.

The rearrangement joins TRBV2 to TRBJ2-1, with D maybe TRBD1 (6 bases). V was shortened by 2 bases and J by 6 bases, with 17 bases between the two germline ends. The CDR3 is 16 amino acids. CDR1 is SNHLY, CDR2 FYNNEI, per germline. CDR3 sequence: CASSERGTGFGNEQFF. In DNA, the CDR3 is TGTGCCAGCAGTGAACGGGGCACAGGGTTCGGCAATGAGCAGTTCTTC.

This clone was counted a single time. V gene TRBV30 combines with J gene TRBJ2-7, with 9 bases matching TRBD1. Germline V gene data show CDR1 as GTSNPN and CDR2 as SVGIG (reference sequence). V dropped 0 bases and J dropped 1; count of bases not matched to a gene: 4. CDR3 size: 15 residues. The CDR3 reads CAWSVGGTGSYEQYF. The CDR3 nucleotides are TGTGCCTGGAGTGTAGGGGGGACAGGGTCCTACGAGCAGTACTTC.

V gene TRBV6-5 combines with J gene TRBJ1-6; TRBD1 might be the D (6 bases). The germline V gene has CDR1 MNHEY and CDR2 SVGAGI. V lost 6 bases and J lost 9, with 12 bases in between. This CDR3 has 13 residues. The CDR3 reads CASRPRTVSPLHF. The CDR3 nucleotides read TGTGCCAGCAGACCCCGGACAGTTTCACCCCTCCACTTT.

The chain joins TRBV28 to TRBJ2-7; TRBD2 agrees at 11 bases. This CDR3 has 14 amino acids. V lost 4 bases to trimming and J lost 5 bases; unmatched junction nucleotides: 4. CDR1 and CDR2 (germline): MDHEN, SYDVKM. The CDR3 loop is CASSSTSGGHEQYF. DNA of the CDR3: TGTGCCAGCAGTTCCACTAGCGGGGGCCACGAGCAGTACTTC.

The V gene is TRBV7-2, the J gene TRBJ2-3; D is possibly TRBD2 (6 bases). CDR1 is SGHTA and CDR2 is FQGNSA in the germline V gene. Trimming removed 1 base at V and 2 bases at J, with 13 bases between. The CDR3 is 16 amino acids. The CDR3 protein is CASSLVAGPPTDTQYF. The CDR3 nucleotides are TGTGCCAGCAGCTTAGTGGCGGGACCCCCCACAGATACGCAGTATTTT.